A single sample is the source of the 14 T cell receptor beta chains below, sequenced in a study of cytomegalovirus exposure and HLA in healthy donors. Researchers ran the PCR with 60 Vbeta and 13 Jbeta primers. Data came from immunoSEQ multiplex PCR; TCRdb stores just in-frame clones and leaves some out. The table shows roughly 120,000 clones, with 80% occurring only once. The specimen sequenced was PBMCs. These receptors were obtained from a man between 25 and 39 years old in good health and CMV-seronegative.

The chain combines TRBV7-2 with TRBJ2-6; TRBD1 aligns across 11 bases. V lost 5 bases to trimming and J lost 3 bases; unmatched junction nucleotides: 3. Germline V gene lookup returns CDR1 SGHTA and CDR2 FQGNSA. The CDR3 spans 16 residues. The DNA for the CDR3 is TGTGCCAGCAGCCCGGACAGGGGGCGTGGGGCCAACGTCCTGACTTTC. It is translated as CASSPDRGRGANVLTF.

V gene TRBV14 combines with J gene TRBJ2-1; 8 nucleotides match TRBD1. This CDR3 has 17 residues. V shed 0 bases and J 2 bases; nucleotides not matched to a gene: 6. Germline CDR1 SGHDN, CDR2 FVKESK. The CDR3 nucleotides read TGTGCCAGCAGCCAAGAAGCAGGGGGCGTCCCCTACAATGAGCAGTTCTTC. Translating it yields CASSQEAGGVPYNEQFF.

CDR3 DNA sequence: TGTGCCAGCAGTCTAACAGGAGTCGGAGAGCAGTACTTC. Translated, it gives CASSLTGVGEQYF. The V call is TRBV11-3, the J call TRBJ2-7, with D perhaps TRBD1 (5 bases). V shed 6 bases and J shed 7 bases, with 16 bases lying between them. The CDR3 length is 13 residues. Germline loops: CDR1 SGHNT, CDR2 YENEEA.

The rearrangement joins TRBV27 to TRBJ1-1; tentatively, D is TRBD1 (5 bases). Germline CDR1 and CDR2: MNHEY and SMNVEV (reference sequence). CDR3 size: 14 residues. V lost 5 bases and J 4 bases, leaving 14 bases between the germline ends. The CDR3 sequence: CASSLGGFSTEAFF. Here the CDR3 DNA reads TGTGCCAGCAGTCTGGGGGGGTTTTCCACTGAAGCTTTCTTT.

This chain joins TRBV29-1 and TRBJ1-1; D gene uncertain. The CDR3 runs 14 residues. Trimming pared 4 bases from V and 4 bases from J, leaving 16 bases between. Germline assignment: CDR1 SQVTM and CDR2 ANQGSEA. The DNA for the CDR3 is TGCAGCGTTGGTCATTTGACGGGGAGCACTGAAGCTTTCTTT. This gives the protein CSVGHLTGSTEAFF. The complete variable domain, with remaining parts taken from reference TRBV29-1 and TRBJ1-1, reads SAVISQKPSRDICQRGTSLTIQCQVDSQVTMMFWYRQQPGQSLTLIATANQGSEATYESGFVIDKFPISRPNLTFSTLTVSNMSPEDSSIYLCSVGHLTGSTEAFFGQGTRLTVV.

The chain has TRBV5-4 and TRBJ2-1, with TRBD2 identical over 10 bases. The CDR3 has 15 residues. Germline V gene sequence: CDR1 SGHNT, CDR2 YYREEE (reference sequence). Trimming at V came to 5 bases and at J to 4 bases, leaving 6 bases not matched to a gene. The chain's CDR3 is CASRFTSGAYNEQFF. The CDR3 DNA reads TGTGCCAGCAGATTTACTAGCGGGGCTTACAATGAGCAGTTCTTC.

The chain employs TRBV21-1 and TRBJ2-7; the DNA was not used to check the table's D call, TRBD2. TRBV21-1 is an annotated pseudogene. There are 14 residues in the CDR3. The CDR3 region has the DNA TGTGCCAGTGAAGGGGTCCGGGGGTGTCGCGAGCAGTACTTC. It translates to CASEGVRGCREQYF.

The J gene is TRBJ2-3, the V gene TRBV28, with 14 nucleotides matching TRBD2. V was pared by 5 bases and J by 5 bases, with 6 bases of the junction left unmatched. Germline-derived CDR1 and CDR2 are MDHEN and SYDVKM. CDR3 length: 16 residues. The CDR3 sequence: CASSMAGTSGRDTQYF. The CDR3 region has the DNA TGTGCCAGCAGTATGGCCGGGACTAGCGGGAGAGATACGCAGTATTTT.

This clone was recorded a few times. The rearrangement joins TRBV6-5 to TRBJ1-6, with a weak D call TRBD1 (6 bases). Trimming took off 4 bases at V and 6 bases at J, with 13 bases between the two ends. This CDR3 region has 15 residues. Germline assignment: CDR1 MNHEY and CDR2 SVGAGI. As DNA, the CDR3 is TGTGCCAGCAGTTTACAGGGATTTGGTAATTCACCCCTCCACTTT. Protein: CASSLQGFGNSPLHF.

This rearrangement joins TRBV6-4 to TRBJ2-3; 11 bases agree with TRBD2. This CDR3 has 16 residues. V shed 2 bases, J shed 4 bases, and the junction held 5 bases outside the gene matches. Germline loops: CDR1 MRHNA, CDR2 SNTAGT. Here the CDR3 reads CASSDLAGGGADTQYF. As DNA, the CDR3 is TGTGCCAGCAGTGACCTAGCGGGAGGAGGCGCAGATACGCAGTATTTT.

Regarding this clone: The junction does not match germline at one end; this may be a read error. CDR3 in amino acids: CSSSPYLTGAADEQYF. CDR3 DNA: TGTTCCAGCAGCCCATACCTGACAGGGGCCGCCGACGAGCAGTACTTC. This chain joins TRBV7-9 and TRBJ2-7; 8 nucleotides match TRBD1. This CDR3 contains 16 residues. Germline CDR1 reads SEHNR; CDR2 reads FQNEAQ (reference sequence). Looking up the rest from reference TRBV7-9 and TRBJ2-7 gives the full variable domain: DTGVSQNPRHKITKRGQNVTFRCDPISEHNRLYWYRQTLGQGPEFLTYFQNEAQLEKSRLLSDRFSAERPKGSFSTLEIQRTEQGDSAMYLCSSSPYLTGAADEQYFGPGTRLTVT.

The rearrangement links TRBV5-6 to TRBJ2-4; TRBD1 agrees at 9 bases. Germline V lookup: CDR1 SGHDT, CDR2 YYEEEE. The CDR3 consists of 14 residues. Germline trimming cut 2 bases from V and 7 bases from J; bases unmatched to any gene: 4. CDR3 residues: CASSFGQGSNIQYF. DNA for the CDR3: TGTGCCAGCAGCTTTGGACAGGGGTCTAACATTCAGTACTTC.

The chain joins TRBV7-2 to TRBJ2-2; D is possibly TRBD2 (6 bases). The germline gives CDR1 SGHTA, CDR2 FQGNSA. Between the trimmed V and J ends, which lost 5 bases and 7 bases, there was a span of 20 bases. This CDR3 region has 16 residues. CDR3 bases: TGTGCCAGCAGCCCTCGGGACTGGCCCTCGGGCGGGGAGCTGTTTTTT. It codes for CASSPRDWPSGGELFF. The whole variable domain, remainder taken from reference TRBV7-2 and TRBJ2-2, is GAGVSQSPSNKVTEKGKDVELRCDPISGHTALYWYRQSLGQGLEFLIYFQGNSAPDKSGLPSDRFSAERTGGSVSTLTIQRTQQEDSAVYLCASSPRDWPSGGELFFGEGSRLTVL.

The chain recombines TRBV19 with TRBJ2-7, with D perhaps TRBD1 (6 bases). The CDR3 has 12 residues. Trimming pared 4 bases from V and 3 bases from J, leaving 7 bases between. Germline-derived CDR1 and CDR2 are LNHDA and SQIVND (reference sequence). In DNA, the CDR3 is TGTGCCAGTAGTAAGACAGGCTACGAGCAGTACTTC. This gives the protein CASSKTGYEQYF.